This T cell receptor (beta chain) was identified in a study of blood T cell repertoires in COVID-19. Clones were read by immunoSEQ multiplex PCR, and TCRdb kept only the in-frame ones, dropping some. The data contain around 210,000 clones, roughly 85% of them singletons. CDR1 LGHDT and CDR2 YNNKEL come from the germline V gene (reference sequence). V gave up 8 bases and J gave up 6 bases; unmatched junction bases: 8. This CDR3 has 14 residues. The chain couples TRBV3-1 (or the pseudogene TRBV3-2) to TRBJ2-2, with 8 nucleotides matching TRBD2. Source material: peripheral blood. This sequence was found in a man in his fifties or sixties with COVID-19, enrolled during active disease. CDR3 DNA sequence: TGTGCCAGCCGGGCGGGGGGCCTTGCCGGGGAGCTGTTTTTT. It is translated as CASRAGGLAGELFF.